The subject of this entry is one T cell receptor (beta chain). What it binds is not known. Other nucleotide sequences from this sample produce the same CDR3. The data derive from a study of shared clonotypes between healthy human individuals. The investigators split CD4+ cells into a CD45RA+ naive subset and a CD45RA-negative memory subset. Study-wide results and limits: Naive subsets generally had larger estimated richness than memory subsets.

Several immunoSEQ plates received, in even portions, the genomic DNA of each subset. Per the original data handling: Filtering differed, since immunoSEQ gave only junction sequences and no quality scores. Produced via immunoSEQ multiplex PCR; TCRdb's table is partial and in-frame only. Clone size and the V and J calls come from that table; the DNA yielded D and trimming. In the table there are some 2,000,000 clones, 85% to 95% of which are singletons. Germline V lookup: CDR1 KGHSH, CDR2 LQKENI. Trimming pared 3 bases from V and 2 bases from J, leaving 5 bases between. The CDR3 covers 14 residues. The receptor was isolated from a man younger than 35 in good health. Sequencing was done on a sample of naive CD4+ T cells sorted from blood. Subset denoted: CD45RA+ positively selected. The V call is TRBV18, the J call TRBJ1-6, with D perhaps TRBD1 (5 bases). The CDR3: CASSPGAYNSPLHF. DNA of the CDR3: TGTGCCAGCTCACCGGGGGCCTATAATTCACCCCTCCACTTT.